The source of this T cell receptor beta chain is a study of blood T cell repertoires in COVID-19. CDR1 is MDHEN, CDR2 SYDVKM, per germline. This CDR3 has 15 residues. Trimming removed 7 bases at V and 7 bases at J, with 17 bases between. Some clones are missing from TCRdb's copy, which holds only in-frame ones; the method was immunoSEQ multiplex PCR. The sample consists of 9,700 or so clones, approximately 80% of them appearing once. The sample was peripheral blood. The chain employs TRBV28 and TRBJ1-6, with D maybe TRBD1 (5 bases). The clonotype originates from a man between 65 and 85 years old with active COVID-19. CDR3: CASIPSQGTNSPLHF. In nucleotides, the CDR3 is TGTGCCAGCATCCCCTCTCAGGGTACCAATTCACCCCTCCACTTT.